A single sample gave rise to the 23 T cell receptor beta chains below, sequenced in a study of shared clonotypes between healthy human individuals. Method: immunoSEQ multiplex PCR; TCRdb's copy keeps in-frame clones and lacks some. The sample includes approximately 2,300,000 clones, 85% to 95% seen only once; the top ten take 0.37%. The material sequenced was naive CD4+ T cells from PBMCs. Sample subset: CD45RA+ positively selected. The origin of the receptors is a man aged 18 to 29 in good health. Some clones in this sample may be carry-over from other donors' samples.

This chain connects TRBV5-4 to TRBJ2-3; 15 bases line up with TRBD2. Germline V gene lookup returns CDR1 SGHNT and CDR2 YYREEE (reference sequence). This CDR3 is built from 16 residues. The V and J ends lost 4 bases and 7 bases, in that order; junction bases with no gene match: 7. CDR3 in amino acids: CASSLGLAGGGYTQYF. The CDR3 DNA follows: TGTGCCAGCAGCCTGGGACTAGCGGGAGGAGGGTATACGCAGTATTTT.

About this clone: This sample also contains other DNA sequences that code for the same CDR3. CDR3 loop: CASSPRTSGSYNEQFF. CDR3 in DNA: TGCGCCAGCAGCCCTCGGACTAGCGGCTCCTACAATGAGCAGTTCTTC. V is TRBV5-1 and J is TRBJ2-1; 10 positions match TRBD2. V dropped 4 bases and J dropped 0; count of bases not matched to a gene: 4. CDR1 and CDR2 from the germline V gene are SGHRS and YFSETQ. CDR3 length: 16 amino acids.

The chain combines TRBV2 with TRBJ2-7; TRBD2 aligns across 8 bases. Germline values: CDR1 SNHLY, CDR2 FYNNEI. The trim removed 5 bases at V and 5 bases at J, leaving 11 bases unmatched. The CDR3 runs 15 residues. This chain's CDR3 is CASSLETSAVDEQYF. CDR3 coding DNA: TGTGCCAGCAGTTTGGAGACTAGCGCGGTAGACGAGCAGTACTTC.

As to this clone: Other DNA sequences in the same sample also yield this CDR3. This rearrangement joins TRBV29-1 to TRBJ2-3; D not certain. Trimming removed 6 bases at V and 0 bases at J, with 7 bases between. CDR3 length: 12 amino acids. Germline loops: CDR1 SQVTM, CDR2 ANQGSEA. CDR3 sequence: CSVTTSTDTQYF. The CDR3 region has the DNA TGCAGCGTGACAACTAGCACAGATACGCAGTATTTT.

Concerning this clone itself: The sample carries other DNA sequences with the same CDR3. The V call is TRBV11-3, the J call TRBJ2-1; 7 bases align to TRBD2. The CDR3 extends over 13 amino acids. Germline V gene lookup returns CDR1 SGHNT and CDR2 YENEEA. V was clipped by 5 bases and J by 7 bases; unmatched bases: 5. This chain's CDR3 is CASSPGGRNEQFF. In DNA form, the CDR3 reads TGTGCCAGCAGCCCGGGAGGTAGGAATGAGCAGTTCTTC.

In its sample, this clone was seen a few times. This chain joins TRBV5-1 and TRBJ1-1, with 9 bases that match TRBD1. The CDR3 consists of 15 residues. V was pared by 3 bases and J by 3 bases, with 6 bases of the junction left unmatched. The germline gives CDR1 SGHRS, CDR2 YFSETQ. In DNA, the CDR3 is TGCGCCAGCAGCTACCCGGACAGGGGTGACACTGAAGCTTTCTTT. Translating gives CASSYPDRGDTEAFF.

The chain uses TRBV11-2 and TRBJ2-2; D remains ambiguous. CDR3 size: 16 residues. CDR1 and CDR2 (germline): SGHAT, FQNNGV. V was clipped by 1 base and J by 6 bases, with 15 bases between them. CDR3 amino acids: CASSLVAQQAAGELFF. The CDR3 nucleotides are TGTGCCAGCAGCTTAGTCGCCCAGCAAGCAGCCGGGGAGCTGTTTTTT. The full variable domain, completed using reference TRBV11-2 and TRBJ2-2, is EAGVAQSPRYKIIEKRQSVAFWCNPISGHATLYWYQQILGQGPKLLIQFQNNGVVDDSQLPKDRFSAERLKGVDSTLKIQPAKLEDSAVYLCASSLVAQQAAGELFFGEGSRLTVL.

This clone has only one observation. The sample has other DNA sequences that encode this CDR3 too. CDR3 protein: CSARSTGELFF. DNA of the CDR3: TGCAGTGCTAGATCCACCGGGGAGCTGTTTTTT. The V and J genes are TRBV20-1 and TRBJ2-2; no definite D call. V was clipped by 2 bases and J by 4 bases, with 2 bases between them. The germline V gene encodes CDR1 DFQATT and CDR2 SNEGSKA (reference sequence). There are 11 residues in the CDR3.

The V and J genes are TRBV7-9 and TRBJ2-7, with D possibly being TRBD1 (5 bases). The V end was cut by 0 bases, the J end by 3 bases, with 9 bases between. Germline V gives CDR1 SEHNR, CDR2 FQNEAQ (reference sequence). The CDR3 sequence is 14 residues long. CDR3 sequence reads: CASSLALGLYEQYF. In DNA form, the CDR3 reads TGTGCCAGCAGCTTAGCTTTGGGGCTCTACGAGCAGTACTTC.

The genes are TRBV29-1 and TRBJ2-5; 12 bases fit TRBD2. The tail of the sequence fits TRBJ2-7 better, so the J call may be wrong. This CDR3 spans 14 amino acids. CDR1 and CDR2 from the germline V gene are SQVTM and ANQGSEA. The CDR3 DNA reads as TGCAGCGTCAGGACTAGCGGGAAACCCTACGAGCAGTACTTC. It translates to CSVRTSGKPYEQYF.

The CDR3 DNA sequence: TGTGCCAGCAGTTTATCGGGCAGGACCATGGGGCGGCCCCAGCATTTT. This sequence encodes CASSLSGRTMGRPQHF. The V gene is TRBV27, the J gene TRBJ1-5; perhaps TRBD1 as D (5 bases). This CDR3 has 16 residues. CDR1 and CDR2 from the germline V gene are MNHEY and SMNVEV (reference sequence). Trimming removed 0 bases at V and 9 bases at J, with 18 bases between.

The chain recombines TRBV18 with TRBJ2-7; D is ambiguous. Germline CDR1 reads KGHSH; CDR2 reads LQKENI. The CDR3 length is 12 residues. V dropped 2 bases and J dropped 7 bases, with 9 bases sitting between them. CDR3 DNA sequence: TGTGCCAGCTCACCAAACGAGGAAGAGCAGTACTTC. Protein: CASSPNEEEQYF.

This clone was detected only once. CDR3 loop: CASSKLRTDGGEKLFF. CDR3 in DNA: TGTGCCAGCAGTAAACTCCGGACAGACGGTGGTGAAAAACTGTTTTTT. J is TRBJ1-4 and V is TRBV2; TRBD1 might be the D (6 bases). With 5 bases removed from V and 7 bases from J, the gap between germline ends came to 20 bases. CDR3 length equals 16 residues. Germline CDR1 SNHLY, CDR2 FYNNEI.

As regards this clone: The same CDR3 also results from other DNA sequences found in this sample. V and J are TRBV5-4 and TRBJ2-2; D is unresolved. Per germline, CDR1 SGHNT and CDR2 YYREEE (reference sequence). This CDR3 comprises 15 residues. V was clipped by 1 base and J by 1 base, with 8 bases between them. The CDR3 DNA follows: TGTGCCAGCAGCTTGAAGTCCGGGAACACCGGGGAGCTGTTTTTT. As protein: CASSLKSGNTGELFF.

The genes are TRBV5-1 and TRBJ1-5; unclear D gene. With 1 base removed from V and 6 bases from J, the gap between germline ends came to 8 bases. CDR3 length: 13 residues. CDR1 SGHRS and CDR2 YFSETQ come from the germline V gene. The CDR3 coding sequence is TGCGCCAGCAGCTTGAGTCGGGGTCAGCCCCAGCATTTT. Its translation: CASSLSRGQPQHF.

The chain combines TRBV29-1 with TRBJ1-2, with a weak D call TRBD1 (5 bases). The CDR3 totals 13 residues. V lost 3 bases, J lost 3 bases, and 11 bases lay in between. CDR1 is SQVTM, CDR2 ANQGSEA, per germline. This CDR3 reads CSVDEQEDYGYTF. The CDR3 DNA follows: TGCAGCGTTGACGAACAGGAGGACTATGGCTACACCTTC.

The genes are TRBV6-5 and TRBJ1-1; D is undetermined. Trimming removed 4 bases at V and 1 base at J, with 7 bases between. CDR3 length: 13 residues. Germline CDR1 MNHEY, CDR2 SVGAGI. The CDR3 DNA reads as TGTGCCAGCAGTTGGCTGTGGAACACTGAAGCTTTCTTT. Its translation is CASSWLWNTEAFF.

The table lists this clone with a count of one. The chain recombines TRBV7-2 with TRBJ1-2; 10 bases are a match to TRBD1. Germline values: CDR1 SGHTA, CDR2 FQGNSA. The CDR3 spans 16 residues. The V and J ends lost 2 bases and 4 bases, in that order; junction bases with no gene match: 7. CDR3 sequence reads: CASSLLGTGAPYGYTF. CDR3 DNA: TGTGCCAGCAGCTTATTGGGGACAGGGGCACCCTATGGCTACACCTTC.

This clone came up once. The chain links TRBV28 to TRBJ1-3; D is ambiguous. This CDR3 comprises 14 residues. Between the trimmed V and J ends, which lost 2 bases and 0 bases, there was a span of 5 bases. The germline V gene encodes CDR1 MDHEN and CDR2 SYDVKM. The CDR3: CASSLRISGNTIYF. CDR3 DNA sequence: TGTGCCAGCAGTTTAAGGATCTCTGGAAACACCATATATTTT. Supplemented by reference TRBV28 and TRBJ1-3, the full variable domain reads DVKVTQSSRYLVKRTGEKVFLECVQDMDHENMFWYRQDPGLGLRLIYFSYDVKMKEKGDIPEGYSVSREKKERFSLILESASTNQTSMYLCASSLRISGNTIYFGEGSWLTVV.

The chain has TRBV5-1 and TRBJ1-2; possible D gene TRBD1, 5 bases. Trimming left V 0 bases short and J 8 bases short, with 14 bases between. CDR3 length: 14 residues. Germline CDR1 and CDR2: SGHRS and YFSETQ. Written as DNA, the CDR3 is TGCGCCAGCAGCTTGGCCAGTGCCAGGGACGGCTACACCTTC. Protein product: CASSLASARDGYTF.

The rearrangement joins TRBV13 to TRBJ1-1; D remains ambiguous. There are 11 residues in the CDR3. Germline CDR1 is PRHDT and CDR2 is FYEKMQ (reference sequence). V gave up 1 base and J gave up 7 bases, with 4 bases separating them. CDR3 coding DNA: TGTGCCAGCAGCTTAGTCCGTGAAGCTTTCTTT. Encoded protein: CASSLVREAFF.

This chain uses TRBV4-3 with TRBJ1-2, with 7 bases fitting TRBD1. In germline, CDR1 is LGHNA, CDR2 YSLEER. This CDR3 has 14 residues. Trimming removed 3 bases from V and 4 bases from J; junction bases left unmatched: 5. This CDR3 is CASSHDRVGYGYTF. In DNA form, the CDR3 reads TGCGCCAGCAGCCATGACAGGGTTGGCTATGGCTACACCTTC.

Details on this clone: Other DNA sequences in this sample translate to the same CDR3. V gene TRBV19 combines with J gene TRBJ1-3; D might be TRBD1 (5 bases). CDR3 size: 14 residues. The V gene's germline CDR1 is LNHDA and CDR2 SQIVND (reference sequence). V lost 5 bases to trimming and J lost 1 base, with 9 bases between them. For the CDR3, the DNA is TGTGCCAGTAGTCTCACAGGATCTGGAAACACCATATATTTT. It specifies CASSLTGSGNTIYF.